These 29 T cell receptor beta chains were all obtained from the same sample, sequenced in a study of T cell repertoires in cytomegalovirus infection. TCRdb re-called the reads through MiXCR, storing one row per CDR3 protein. The table lists tens of thousands of distinct CDR3 sequences, about 29% of them singletons, with roughly 65% in the top ten. No cognate antigen is known for these TCRs. The source material was CD8+ T cells from cultured PBMCs, sampled from culture after CMV antigen stimulation. Receptor source: a human donor in good health (CMV status not recorded). Some clones in this sample may be carry-over from other donors' samples.

This clonotype was recorded at least ten times. The chain is built from TRBV7-3 and TRBJ2-1; 7 bases map to TRBD1. The CDR3 has 17 amino acids. J was trimmed by 1 base and V by 2 bases; bases with no gene match: 8. The V gene's germline CDR1 is SGHTA and CDR2 FQGTGA. The CDR3 bases are TGTGCCAGCAGCTTAGTAGGGGGCCGAGGTTCCTACAATGAGCAGTTCTTC. It yields the protein CASSLVGGRGSYNEQFF.

This clonotype was seen a few times. The V call is TRBV14, the J call TRBJ1-1; D is unclear. Germline V CDR1 and CDR2: SGHDN, FVKESK. The CDR3 sequence is 15 residues long. The V end lost 0 bases, the J end lost 5 bases, and 13 bases lay between the germline ends. CDR3 in DNA: TGTGCCAGCAGCCAAGAAGGTCCCGAGAGGACTGAAGCTTTCTTT. It specifies CASSQEGPERTEAFF.

CDR3 sequence (DNA): TGTGCCAGCAGTGAAGAGGTATTAGCGGGAAGCGAGCAGTACTTC. Its translation: CASSEEVLAGSEQYF. The chain joins TRBV6-1 to TRBJ2-7; 8 bases agree with TRBD2. Trimming took 1 base from V and 6 from J; bases not matched to a gene: 8. CDR3 length: 15 residues. Germline V gene sequence: CDR1 MNHNS, CDR2 SASEGT.

This clonotype was detected only a few times. The V and J genes are TRBV27 and TRBJ2-1; 15 bases fit TRBD2. V was clipped by 7 bases and J by 9 bases; unmatched bases: 4. The CDR3 is made up of 14 amino acids. Germline V gene sequence: CDR1 MNHEY, CDR2 SMNVEV (reference sequence). This chain's CDR3 is CASKGLAGGGEQFF. DNA of the CDR3: TGTGCCAGCAAGGGACTAGCGGGGGGTGGTGAGCAGTTCTTC.

This clonotype was counted a few times. The rearrangement joins TRBV30 to TRBJ2-1; D could derive from TRBD1 or TRBD2 (5 bases each). The CDR3 is 14 amino acids. In germline, CDR1 is GTSNPN, CDR2 SVGIG (reference sequence). The germline V and J ends were trimmed by 1 base and 7 bases, with 14 bases remaining between them. In DNA, the CDR3 is TGTGCCTGGAGTGAAGGGACCACTGGGAATGAGCAGTTCTTC. Its translation is CAWSEGTTGNEQFF.

This clonotype was observed a few times. This chain connects TRBV20-1 to TRBJ2-1, with 9 positions matching TRBD1. Germline loops: CDR1 DFQATT, CDR2 SNEGSKA (reference sequence). V shed 6 bases, J shed 4 bases, and the junction held 7 bases outside the gene matches. This CDR3 has 14 residues. CDR3 in DNA: TGCAGTGCGAGGACAGGGGAGACTTACAATGAGCAGTTCTTC. Amino acids: CSARTGETYNEQFF.

Here the CDR3 DNA reads TGTGCCAGCAGTGCCTACGAGCAGTACTTC. Its protein is CASSAYEQYF. J is TRBJ2-7 and V is TRBV6-1; unclear D gene. The CDR3 contains 10 residues. Trimming stripped 4 bases from V and 2 bases from J, with 0 bases between. Germline V gene lookup returns CDR1 MNHNS and CDR2 SASEGT.

A few counts support this clonotype. The chain recombines TRBV28 with TRBJ2-3; maybe TRBD1 (6 bases). Germline V CDR1 and CDR2: MDHEN, SYDVKM. Trimming took 4 bases from V and 2 from J, leaving 13 bases between them. CDR3 length equals 15 residues. This CDR3 is CASSYRVGFTDTQYF. CDR3 bases: TGTGCCAGCAGTTACAGGGTCGGTTTCACAGATACGCAGTATTTT.

The CDR3 sequence: CASSQDWGSGGEAFF. The CDR3 DNA is TGCGCCAGCAGCCAAGATTGGGGCTCGGGGGGTGAAGCTTTCTTT. The J gene is TRBJ1-1, the V gene TRBV4-3, with a tentative D call TRBD1 (5 bases). The CDR3 is 15 amino acids. The germline gives CDR1 LGHNA, CDR2 YSLEER. The V gene lost 0 bases and the J gene lost 7 bases, with 15 bases spanning the gap.

This clonotype was counted at least ten times. The V gene is TRBV7-2, the J gene TRBJ2-3; the match to TRBD2 covers 7 bases. The CDR3 length is 16 residues. The V gene's germline CDR1 is SGHTA and CDR2 FQGNSA. With V trimmed by 4 bases and J by 4 bases, 11 bases remained unmatched. The CDR3 DNA reads as TGTGCCAGCAGCTCTGGTGCCGGGGGGATCGCAGATACGCAGTATTTT. This translates into CASSSGAGGIADTQYF.

The V and J genes are TRBV4-3 and TRBJ1-1, with D maybe TRBD1 (6 bases). CDR1 is LGHNA and CDR2 is YSLEER in the germline V gene. Trimming took 5 bases from V and 5 from J, leaving 12 bases between them. CDR3 length: 13 residues. CDR3: CASSTHQGTEAFF. The CDR3, as DNA: TGCGCCAGCAGCACCCATCAGGGGACTGAAGCTTTCTTT.

This clonotype was picked up many times. The rearrangement uses TRBV4-1 and TRBJ2-5, with D perhaps TRBD1 or TRBD2 (5 bases each). Per the germline V gene, CDR1 is MGHRA and CDR2 is YSYEKL. The CDR3 is made up of 14 amino acids. V shed 0 bases and J shed 4 bases, with 9 bases lying between them. CDR3 sequence: CASSQDWGTETQYF. As DNA, the CDR3 is TGCGCCAGCAGCCAAGATTGGGGGACAGAGACCCAGTACTTC.

The chain is built from TRBV20-1 and TRBJ2-7; D might be TRBD1 (6 bases). Germline CDR1 reads DFQATT; CDR2 reads SNEGSKA (reference sequence). The CDR3 consists of 13 residues. V lost 8 bases and J lost 0, with 14 bases in between. The CDR3 coding sequence is TGCAGTCTCGGACCGGACAGCTCCTACGAGCAGTACTTC. Amino acid sequence: CSLGPDSSYEQYF.

The rearrangement uses TRBV14 and TRBJ1-1; no reliable D call. This CDR3 comprises 14 residues. The V gene lost 1 base and the J gene lost 2 bases, with 8 bases spanning the gap. Germline V gene data show CDR1 as SGHDN and CDR2 as FVKESK. CDR3 nucleotide sequence: TGTGCCAGCAGCCAAGTAACCTACAACACTGAAGCTTTCTTT. Amino acids: CASSQVTYNTEAFF.

V is TRBV27 and J is TRBJ2-1; D is possibly TRBD1 or TRBD2 (5 bases each). The V gene's germline CDR1 is MNHEY and CDR2 SMNVEV (reference sequence). This CDR3 region has 13 residues. Trimming shortened V by 2 bases and J by 9 bases, and 11 bases separated the two germline ends. The CDR3 is CASSLGGRGEQFF. The CDR3, as DNA: TGTGCCAGCAGTTTAGGGGGACGGGGTGAGCAGTTCTTC.

This clonotype was counted between two and nine times. The chain uses TRBV20-1 and TRBJ2-1, with a tentative D call TRBD2 (6 bases). Per the germline V gene, CDR1 is DFQATT and CDR2 is SNEGSKA (reference sequence). The V gene lost 7 bases and the J gene lost 6 bases, with 19 bases spanning the gap. The CDR3 runs to 14 residues. This CDR3 reads CSGGDSGSSNEQFF. The CDR3 DNA sequence: TGCAGTGGTGGGGACTCTGGGTCGAGCAATGAGCAGTTCTTC.

This clonotype has at least ten counts. The chain has TRBV12-3 or TRBV12-4 and TRBJ1-1, with a possible D match to TRBD1 (6 bases). CDR3 length equals 15 residues. Trimming cost V 6 bases and J 2 bases, with 16 bases left between them. CDR3 sequence (DNA): TGTGCCAGCAGCCCCAGGGGTCGGGGCAACACTGAAGCTTTCTTT. Translating gives CASSPRGRGNTEAFF.

On this clonotype itself: No conserved phenylalanine or tryptophan is present at the end of the CDR3, so a read error is the likely explanation. The chain combines TRBV11-2 with TRBJ2-7, with TRBD2 matching over 8 bases. The CDR3 runs to 17 residues. CDR1 SGHAT and CDR2 FQNNGV come from the germline V gene. The V and J ends lost 3 bases and 5 bases, in that order; junction bases with no gene match: 15. For the CDR3, the DNA is TGTGCCAGCAGCTTTAGGGGACTAGGGAAGCGCGCGGACGAGCAGTACCTC. This sequence encodes CASSFRGLGKRADEQYL.

The chain couples TRBV20-1 to TRBJ2-7; 10 bases line up with TRBD2. This CDR3 spans 15 amino acids. Germline assignment: CDR1 DFQATT and CDR2 SNEGSKA (reference sequence). Germline trimming cut 6 bases from V and 0 bases from J; bases unmatched to any gene: 8. The CDR3 nucleotides are TGCAGTGCACGAAAACTAGCGGGAAGCTCCTACGAGCAGTACTTC. It specifies CSARKLAGSSYEQYF.

This clonotype was detected many times. CDR3 DNA: TGTGCCAGCAGCTTAGCCCCTAGGGAGCCCTCCCAGTTCTTC. Its translation is CASSLAPREPSQFF. The chain joins TRBV7-8 to TRBJ2-1; perhaps TRBD2 as D (5 bases). This CDR3 spans 14 amino acids. Deletions cut 0 bases from V and 13 bases from J, with 16 bases between. From germline, CDR1 is SGHVS and CDR2 FQNEAQ.

This clonotype was seen more than once but under ten times. The chain recombines TRBV5-4 with TRBJ2-7; possibly TRBD1 for D (6 bases). Germline-derived CDR1 and CDR2 are SGHNT and YYREEE (reference sequence). V was pared by 3 bases and J by 12 bases, with 13 bases between. The CDR3 contains 11 residues. The CDR3 is CASSSGQRAYF. The CDR3 coding sequence is TGTGCCAGCAGCTCAGGACAGAGGGCGTACTTC. Variable domain in full (rest from reference TRBV5-4 and TRBJ2-7): ETGVTQSPTHLIKTRGQQVTLRCSSQSGHNTVSWYQQALGQGPQFIFQYYREEENGRGNFPPRFSGLQFPNYSSELNVNALELDDSALYLCASSSGQRAYFGPGTRLTVT.

The J gene is TRBJ2-7, the V gene TRBV5-6; maybe TRBD2 (7 bases). V shed 0 bases and J shed 3 bases, with 10 bases lying between them. The CDR3 runs to 14 residues. Germline V gives CDR1 SGHDT, CDR2 YYEEEE. CDR3: CASSLGGGGYEQYF. The CDR3 DNA reads as TGTGCCAGCAGCTTGGGGGGAGGGGGCTACGAGCAGTACTTC. The whole variable domain, filled in from reference TRBV5-6 and TRBJ2-7, reads DAGVTQSPTHLIKTRGQQVTLRCSPKSGHDTVSWYQQALGQGPQFIFQYYEEEERQRGNFPDRFSGHQFPNYSSELNVNALLLGDSALYLCASSLGGGGYEQYFGPGTRLTVT.

The rearrangement links TRBV6-5 to TRBJ2-1, with TRBD2 identical over 12 bases. Germline V lookup: CDR1 MNHEY, CDR2 SVGAGI. The CDR3 has 16 residues. V gave up 3 bases and J gave up 5 bases; unmatched junction bases: 5. Written as DNA, the CDR3 is TGTGCCAGCAGTTATTCCCGACTAGCGGGGGACAATGAGCAGTTCTTC. Its protein is CASSYSRLAGDNEQFF.

The sample holds many counts of this clonotype. The chain is built from TRBV28 and TRBJ2-4; maybe TRBD1 (6 bases). Trimming removed 6 bases at V and 8 bases at J, with 29 bases between. CDR1 is MDHEN and CDR2 is SYDVKM in the germline V gene. The CDR3 spans 18 residues. The DNA of the CDR3 is TGTGCCAGCAGCCCTGGGTGGGGGTCCCCAGGGGAGTGGCACATTCAGTACTTC. Its translation is CASSPGWGSPGEWHIQYF.

The chain links TRBV4-3 to TRBJ2-3; 7 positions agree with TRBD2. J lost 8 bases, V lost 4 bases, and 6 bases had no gene match. Germline values: CDR1 LGHNA, CDR2 YSLEER. The CDR3 has 13 amino acids. In DNA, the CDR3 is TGCGCCAGCAGCCCGGGGGGTTCAAGTACGCAGTATTTT. Translating it yields CASSPGGSSTQYF.

Ten or more counts support this clonotype. The chain uses TRBV28 and TRBJ1-1, with D unclear. With 2 bases removed from V and 3 bases from J, the gap between germline ends came to 10 bases. Germline V gene lookup returns CDR1 MDHEN and CDR2 SYDVKM. This CDR3 contains 14 residues. CDR3 sequence (DNA): TGTGCCAGCAGTTTAACACGACTAGACACTGAAGCTTTCTTT. Its protein is CASSLTRLDTEAFF. Full variable domain (missing parts from reference TRBV28 and TRBJ1-1): DVKVTQSSRYLVKRTGEKVFLECVQDMDHENMFWYRQDPGLGLRLIYFSYDVKMKEKGDIPEGYSVSREKKERFSLILESASTNQTSMYLCASSLTRLDTEAFFGQGTRLTVV.

This clonotype came up many times. V usage is TRBV7-2 and J usage is TRBJ2-2, with D possibly matching TRBD2 (5 bases). The CDR3 sequence is 14 residues long. The V and J ends lost 1 base and 5 bases respectively, with 8 bases between them. Per germline, CDR1 SGHTA and CDR2 FQGNSA. CDR3 bases: TGTGCCAGCAGCTTAGTTTCGGGGACCGGGGAGCTGTTTTTT. Protein product: CASSLVSGTGELFF.

V and J are TRBV20-1 and TRBJ2-3; 14 nucleotides match TRBD2. The J segment lost 4 bases and the V segment lost 4 bases, leaving 10 bases of the junction unmatched. CDR1 DFQATT and CDR2 SNEGSKA come from the germline V gene (reference sequence). There are 17 residues in the CDR3. CDR3: CSATLPTSGGAADTQYF. DNA for the CDR3: TGCAGTGCTACCCTCCCGACTAGCGGGGGGGCCGCAGATACGCAGTATTTT.

This clonotype was detected only a few times. The chain has TRBV27 and TRBJ1-5, with D perhaps matching TRBD1 (5 bases). The CDR3 loop spans 14 amino acids. V was cut by 8 bases and J by 7 bases, with 18 bases left in between. Germline V gene lookup returns CDR1 MNHEY and CDR2 SMNVEV (reference sequence). CDR3 sequence: CASRHRGMGQPQHF. DNA for the CDR3: TGTGCCAGCCGCCACCGGGGGATGGGACAGCCCCAGCATTTT.